The sequence of this TCR beta chain was determined in a study of T cells in Graves' hyperthyroidism and ophthalmopathy. This clonotype appeared many times. TCR beta CDR3 regions were amplified from RNA transcripts. First-round RT-PCR targeting the TCR CDR3 was performed with the HTBI primer set. TCRdb reprocessed the multiplex PCR reads with MiXCR, giving one entry per CDR3 protein. The sample consists of approximately 400,000 distinct CDR3 sequences, approximately 14% of them appearing once. The V gene's germline CDR1 is DFQATT and CDR2 SNEGSKA (reference sequence). The CDR3 runs 15 residues. The V segment lost 6 bases and the J segment 4 bases; nucleotides outside the gene matches: 12.

This chain connects TRBV20-1 to TRBJ2-3, with 8 bases aligning to TRBD2. The sample was blood. This receptor was obtained from a woman aged 18-29 years with Graves' hyperthyroidism. The chain's CDR3 is CSAPRAGGEADTQYF. The CDR3 region has the DNA TGCAGTGCCCCCCGCGCGGGGGGTGAGGCAGATACGCAGTATTTT.